This entry lists 5 T cell receptor beta chains sequenced from one sample in a study of blood T cell repertoires in COVID-19. The method was immunoSEQ multiplex PCR; TCRdb's version includes in-frame clones alone and lacks a portion of them. This table has 50,000 to 60,000 clones, approximately 91% appearing once. Sequencing was done on a sample of peripheral blood. Every receptor here comes from a woman over 75 with acute or convalescent COVID-19.

The CDR3: CAWNRQGGTQYF. The CDR3 DNA sequence: TGTGCCTGGAACCGACAGGGGGGAACCCAGTACTTC. The chain has TRBV30 and TRBJ2-5, with 9 bases aligning to TRBD1. The germline gives CDR1 GTSNPN, CDR2 SVGIG (reference sequence). The V segment lost 4 bases and the J segment 8 bases; nucleotides outside the gene matches: 5. The CDR3 loop spans 12 amino acids.

The V gene is TRBV24-1, the J gene TRBJ2-2; TRBD1 matches at 9 bases. In germline, CDR1 is KGHDR, CDR2 SFDVKD. The CDR3 length is 16 residues. The trim removed 3 bases at V and 6 bases at J, leaving 7 bases unmatched. In DNA form, the CDR3 reads TGTGCCACCAGTGATCCCGGGACAGGGAATTCCGGGGAGCTGTTTTTT. Its protein is CATSDPGTGNSGELFF.

The rearrangement links TRBV30 to TRBJ1-5; D is ambiguous. Germline V gene sequence: CDR1 GTSNPN, CDR2 SVGIG (reference sequence). The CDR3 runs to 16 residues. V lost 3 bases, J lost 0 bases, and 15 bases lay in between. The CDR3 DNA reads TGTGCCTGGAGCCGGGGATCGTATGTTAGCAATCAGCCCCAGCATTTT. This codes for CAWSRGSYVSNQPQHF. Filled out from reference TRBV30 and TRBJ1-5, the complete variable domain reads SQTIHQWPATLVQPVGSPLSLECTVEGTSNPNLYWYRQAAGRGLQLLFYSVGIGQISSEVPQNLSASRPQDRQFILSSKKLLLSDSGFYLCAWSRGSYVSNQPQHFGDGTRLSIL.

V is TRBV4-2 and J is TRBJ2-7; 9 bases match TRBD2. With V trimmed by 0 bases and J by 3 bases, 0 bases remained unmatched. CDR1 is LGHNA, CDR2 YNFKEQ, per germline. CDR3 size: 14 residues. The CDR3 DNA sequence: TGTGCCAGCAGCCAAGAGCGGGGGGGCTACGAGCAGTACTTC. Its translation is CASSQERGGYEQYF.

The chain employs TRBV30 and TRBJ1-4; the D gene is possibly TRBD1 (6 bases). V lost 3 bases and J 7 bases, leaving 9 bases between the germline ends. CDR3 size: 12 residues. The germline CDR1 and CDR2 sequences are GTSNPN and SVGIG (reference sequence). The CDR3 region is CAWSTGTEKLFF. CDR3 nucleotide sequence: TGTGCCTGGAGCACAGGGACTGAAAAACTGTTTTTT. Combining the CDR3 with reference TRBV30 and TRBJ1-4 gives the whole variable domain SQTIHQWPATLVQPVGSPLSLECTVEGTSNPNLYWYRQAAGRGLQLLFYSVGIGQISSEVPQNLSASRPQDRQFILSSKKLLLSDSGFYLCAWSTGTEKLFFGSGTQLSVL.